Below, 19 T cell receptor beta chains from the same sample are listed, as sequenced in a study of blood T cell repertoires in COVID-19. The method was immunoSEQ multiplex PCR; TCRdb's version includes in-frame clones alone and lacks a portion of them. The sample lists around 270,000 clones, roughly 90% occurring once. Input material: peripheral blood. Every receptor here comes from a man aged 60 to 75 who had recovered from COVID-19.

The chain's CDR3 is CASSSQGPPYNEQFF. CDR3 nucleotides: TGTGCCAGCAGCTCACAGGGCCCGCCCTACAATGAGCAGTTCTTC. The V call is TRBV7-7, the J call TRBJ2-1; D is possibly TRBD1 (6 bases). The CDR3 contains 15 residues. V gave up 4 bases and J gave up 2 bases, with 12 bases separating them. The V gene's germline CDR1 is SSHAT and CDR2 FNYEAQ (reference sequence).

The chain recombines TRBV11-2 with TRBJ2-2, with 12 bases aligning to TRBD2. The CDR3 has 14 residues. The germline V gene has CDR1 SGHAT and CDR2 FQNNGV. The V segment lost 8 bases and the J segment 5 bases; nucleotides outside the gene matches: 3. This chain's CDR3 is CASGLAGFTGELFF. The CDR3 DNA reads TGTGCCAGCGGACTAGCGGGGTTTACCGGGGAGCTGTTTTTT.

The chain recombines TRBV10-1 with TRBJ1-2; D is possibly TRBD1 (5 bases). The CDR3 sequence is 13 residues long. Trimming cost V 3 bases and J 2 bases, with 7 bases left between them. Germline V lookup: CDR1 WNHNN, CDR2 SYGVQD (reference sequence). CDR3 sequence reads: CASSDGANYGYTF. DNA for the CDR3: TGCGCCAGCAGTGATGGGGCGAACTATGGCTACACCTTC.

This chain joins TRBV10-3 and TRBJ2-7, with 7 bases that match TRBD2. Germline V gives CDR1 ENHRY, CDR2 SYGVKD. The CDR3 loop spans 15 amino acids. Trimming took 6 bases from V and 6 from J; bases not matched to a gene: 14. The CDR3: CAIRGGTEGRAEQYF. The CDR3 DNA follows: TGTGCCATCAGGGGAGGGACGGAGGGGCGAGCCGAGCAGTACTTC.

V usage is TRBV19 and J usage is TRBJ1-1; a weak D match, TRBD1 (6 bases). The V and J ends lost 8 bases and 4 bases respectively, with 20 bases between them. The CDR3 length is 15 residues. CDR1 is LNHDA, CDR2 SQIVND, per germline (reference sequence). CDR3 in DNA: TGTGCCAGTCTGGGCATAGGGGGTTGGGGCACTGAAGCTTTCTTT. This gives the protein CASLGIGGWGTEAFF.

The rearrangement uses TRBV24-1 and TRBJ1-1; 8 bases fit TRBD1. The CDR3 runs to 17 residues. The V gene end was trimmed by 4 bases and the J gene end by 1 base; junction bases not matched to a gene: 10. CDR1 is KGHDR, CDR2 SFDVKD, per germline. The CDR3 is CATSDGDRGFGNTEAFF. DNA of the CDR3: TGTGCCACCAGTGACGGCGACAGGGGATTTGGGAACACTGAAGCTTTCTTT.

The V call is TRBV6-5, the J call TRBJ2-7; possibly TRBD2 for D (5 bases). V was clipped by 0 bases and J by 7 bases, with 16 bases between them. The CDR3 is 15 residues long. Germline CDR1 and CDR2: MNHEY and SVGAGI. The DNA for the CDR3 is TGTGCCAGCAGTTACTCGATTGCTAGCCGGGATGAGCAGTACTTC. This codes for CASSYSIASRDEQYF.

This clone was found once. The gene calls are TRBV11-1 and TRBJ1-2, with a possible D match to TRBD1 (6 bases). The CDR3 runs to 14 residues. Germline CDR1 and CDR2: SGHAT and FQDESV (reference sequence). V was clipped by 3 bases and J by 4 bases, with 12 bases between them. CDR3 residues: CASSFAGVRYGYTF. The DNA of the CDR3 is TGTGCCAGCAGCTTTGCAGGGGTGCGCTATGGCTACACCTTC.

The chain has TRBV4-2 and TRBJ2-3; 8 bases fit TRBD2. The CDR3 consists of 16 residues. Germline values: CDR1 LGHNA, CDR2 YNFKEQ. Trimming removed 4 bases from V and 5 bases from J; junction bases left unmatched: 11. CDR3 residues: CASSRGAGTRIDTQYF. The DNA of the CDR3 is TGTGCCAGCAGCCGCGGTGCCGGGACTAGGATAGATACGCAGTATTTT.

The J gene is TRBJ1-1, the V gene TRBV5-1, with TRBD1 matching 7 bases. V dropped 0 bases and J dropped 6; count of bases not matched to a gene: 8. CDR3 length: 15 residues. Germline CDR1 is SGHRS and CDR2 is YFSETQ. Here the CDR3 reads CASSLAGQQGSEAFF. The CDR3 region has the DNA TGCGCCAGCAGCTTGGCTGGGCAACAGGGGTCTGAAGCTTTCTTT.

This clone was seen a single time. The chain carries TRBV10-3 and TRBJ2-1, with 9 bases lining up with TRBD1. From germline, CDR1 is ENHRY and CDR2 SYGVKD. The CDR3 extends over 15 amino acids. The J segment lost 1 base and the V segment lost 9 bases, leaving 7 bases of the junction unmatched. CDR3 bases: TGTGCCATGGGACAGGGTCAGGGTTCCTACAATGAGCAGTTCTTC. Its translation: CAMGQGQGSYNEQFF.

The chain links TRBV9 to TRBJ2-3, with TRBD1 matching 7 bases. This CDR3 region has 15 residues. V shed 0 bases, J shed 4 bases, and the junction held 5 bases outside the gene matches. Germline CDR1 and CDR2: SGDLS and YYNGEE. The chain's CDR3 is CASSVAGRGPDTQYF. Written as DNA, the CDR3 is TGTGCCAGCAGCGTAGCTGGTAGGGGGCCAGATACGCAGTATTTT.

This chain uses TRBV1 with TRBJ2-7; no DNA check was done on the table's D call, TRBD2. TRBV1 is a known pseudogene. This CDR3 region has 16 residues. In DNA form, the CDR3 reads TGCACCAGCAGCCAGGGACTAGCGGGGGGCCATCACGAGCAGTACTTC. Encoded protein: CTSSQGLAGGHHEQYF.

DNA of the CDR3: TGTGCCAGTAGTATCTCGGGTACGACCGGGGAGCTGTTTTTT. Protein sequence: CASSISGTTGELFF. The chain joins TRBV19 to TRBJ2-2, with D unresolved. V gave up 3 bases and J gave up 5 bases, with 10 bases separating them. The CDR3 is 14 amino acids. Germline loops: CDR1 LNHDA, CDR2 SQIVND (reference sequence).

V usage is TRBV3-1 (or the pseudogene TRBV3-2) and J usage is TRBJ1-4; 8 positions agree with TRBD1. V was pared by 3 bases and J by 0 bases, with 3 bases of the junction left unmatched. Germline V lookup: CDR1 LGHDT, CDR2 YNNKEL (reference sequence). The CDR3 has 16 residues. The CDR3 loop is CASSQGTGTTNEKLFF. The CDR3, as DNA: TGTGCCAGCAGCCAGGGGACAGGTACAACTAATGAAAAACTGTTTTTT.

V and J are TRBV12-3 or TRBV12-4 and TRBJ1-5; 8 bases match TRBD1. CDR3 length equals 13 residues. J gave up 5 bases and V 6 bases, and 3 bases lay outside the gene matches. The DNA for the CDR3 is TGTGCCAGCAGGTTACAGGGGGATCAGCCCCAGCATTTT. This codes for CASRLQGDQPQHF.

The chain links TRBV6-1 to TRBJ1-5; 8 bases fit TRBD1. CDR3 length: 14 amino acids. Looked up from germline, CDR1 is MNHNS and CDR2 is SASEGT. Trimming took 2 bases from V and 6 from J; bases not matched to a gene: 3. The DNA of the CDR3 is TGTGCCAGCAGTGAAACAGGGGGGTTTCAGCCCCAGCATTTT. It yields the protein CASSETGGFQPQHF.

The rearrangement joins TRBV19 to TRBJ2-1; 10 nucleotides line up with TRBD2. Germline V CDR1 and CDR2: LNHDA, SQIVND (reference sequence). The V and J ends lost 1 base and 4 bases, in that order; junction bases with no gene match: 13. CDR3 length equals 19 residues. Here the CDR3 DNA reads TGTGCCAGTAGTATAGTTCTAGCGGGGGAGCCGGGCCCTTACAATGAGCAGTTCTTC. It translates to CASSIVLAGEPGPYNEQFF.

This clone turned up a few times. This rearrangement joins TRBV28 to TRBJ2-2; TRBD1 aligns across 9 bases. The V gene end was trimmed by 5 bases and the J gene end by 1 base; junction bases not matched to a gene: 5. Looked up from germline, CDR1 is MDHEN and CDR2 is SYDVKM. This CDR3 spans 16 amino acids. The DNA for the CDR3 is TGTGCCAGCAGTCGACAGGGGGTAATGAACACCGGGGAGCTGTTTTTT. Translating gives CASSRQGVMNTGELFF.